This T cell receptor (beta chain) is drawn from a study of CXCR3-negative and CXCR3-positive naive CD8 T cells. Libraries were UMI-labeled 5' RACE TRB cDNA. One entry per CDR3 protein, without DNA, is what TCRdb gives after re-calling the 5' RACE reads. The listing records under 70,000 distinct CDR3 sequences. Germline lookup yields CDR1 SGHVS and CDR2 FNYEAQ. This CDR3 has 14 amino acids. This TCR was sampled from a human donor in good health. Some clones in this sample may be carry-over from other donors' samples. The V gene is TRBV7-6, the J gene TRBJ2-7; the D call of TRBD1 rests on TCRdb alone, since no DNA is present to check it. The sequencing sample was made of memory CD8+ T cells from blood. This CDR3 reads CASSLAGQSYEQYF.